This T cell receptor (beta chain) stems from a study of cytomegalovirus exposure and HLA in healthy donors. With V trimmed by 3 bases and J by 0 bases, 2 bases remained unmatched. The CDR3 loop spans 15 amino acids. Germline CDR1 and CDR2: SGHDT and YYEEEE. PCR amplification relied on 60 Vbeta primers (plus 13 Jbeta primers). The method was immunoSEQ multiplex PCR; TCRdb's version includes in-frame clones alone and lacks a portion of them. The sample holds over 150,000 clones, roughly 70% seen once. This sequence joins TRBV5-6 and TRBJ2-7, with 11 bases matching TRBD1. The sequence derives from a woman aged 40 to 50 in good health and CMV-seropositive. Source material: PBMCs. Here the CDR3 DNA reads TGTGCCAGCAGCTGGGGACAGGGGGGCTCCTACGAGCAGTACTTC. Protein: CASSWGQGGSYEQYF. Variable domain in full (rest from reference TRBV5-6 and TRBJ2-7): DAGVTQSPTHLIKTRGQQVTLRCSPKSGHDTVSWYQQALGQGPQFIFQYYEEEERQRGNFPDRFSGHQFPNYSSELNVNALLLGDSALYLCASSWGQGGSYEQYFGPGTRLTVT.